This entry is about one TCR beta chain. These data originate in a study of control samples from healthy donors and cancer patients. This CDR3 has 14 residues. The V gene's germline CDR1 is SGHVS and CDR2 FQNEAQ. V was pared by 5 bases and J by 8 bases, with 8 bases of the junction left unmatched. Assay used: immunoSEQ multiplex PCR; TCRdb lists only in-frame clones, some missing. Altogether 120,000 or so clones are present, roughly 89% being singletons, with the ten largest covering over 10%. The gene calls are TRBV7-8 and TRBJ1-2; 10 positions match TRBD1. The TCR originated in a young man in good health. Material for sequencing was blood. The DNA of the CDR3 is TGTGCCAGCAGCCCCCAGACAGGGGGCTACGGCTACACCTTC. It codes for CASSPQTGGYGYTF.